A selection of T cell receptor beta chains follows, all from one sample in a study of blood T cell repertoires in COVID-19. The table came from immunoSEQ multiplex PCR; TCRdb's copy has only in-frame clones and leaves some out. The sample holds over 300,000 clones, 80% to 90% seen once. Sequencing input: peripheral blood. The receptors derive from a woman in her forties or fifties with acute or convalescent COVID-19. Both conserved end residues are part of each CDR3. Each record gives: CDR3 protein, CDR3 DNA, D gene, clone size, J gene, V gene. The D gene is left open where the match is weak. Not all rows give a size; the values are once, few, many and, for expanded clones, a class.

cdr3_aa: CASSLDAGGQETQYF; cdr3_nt: TGCGCCAGCAGCTTGGACGCGGGGGGCCAAGAGACCCAGTACTTC; d_call: TRBD2; clone_size: .; j_call: TRBJ2-5; v_call: TRBV5-1
cdr3_aa: CASSPGTGSGANVLTF; cdr3_nt: TGTGCCAGTAGTCCCGGGACAGGCTCTGGGGCCAACGTCCTGACTTTC; d_call: TRBD1; clone_size: .; j_call: TRBJ2-6; v_call: TRBV19
cdr3_aa: CASSLVGLSTDTQYF; cdr3_nt: TGTGCCAGCAGCTTAGTCGGACTGAGCACAGATACGCAGTATTTT; d_call: .; clone_size: .; j_call: TRBJ2-3; v_call: TRBV7-8
cdr3_aa: CASSQDGGGYGYTF; cdr3_nt: TGTGCCAGCAGCCAAGATGGGGGAGGCTATGGCTACACCTTC; d_call: .; clone_size: few; j_call: TRBJ1-2; v_call: TRBV3-1/TRBV3-2
cdr3_aa: CASSQGQGLIYEQYF; cdr3_nt: TGCGCCAGCAGCCAAGGGCAGGGGCTAATCTACGAGCAGTACTTC; d_call: .; clone_size: .; j_call: TRBJ2-7; v_call: TRBV4-1
cdr3_aa: CASSLDIQVYEQYF; cdr3_nt: TGCGCCAGCAGCTTGGACATCCAGGTTTACGAGCAGTACTTC; d_call: .; clone_size: .; j_call: TRBJ2-7; v_call: TRBV5-1
cdr3_aa: CASSPSQETQYF; cdr3_nt: TGTGCCAGCAGCCCCTCCCAAGAGACCCAGTACTTC; d_call: .; clone_size: .; j_call: TRBJ2-5; v_call: TRBV12-3/TRBV12-4
cdr3_aa: CASSVNPNSGNTIYF; cdr3_nt: TGTGCCAGCAGCGTAAACCCTAACTCTGGAAACACCATATATTTT; d_call: .; clone_size: .; j_call: TRBJ1-3; v_call: TRBV9
cdr3_aa: CASSLRQSNTGELFF; cdr3_nt: TGCGCCAGCAGCCTTAGACAGTCGAACACCGGGGAGCTGTTTTTT; d_call: .; clone_size: once; j_call: TRBJ2-2; v_call: TRBV5-1
cdr3_aa: CASSEEVGAGRQYF; cdr3_nt: TGTGCCAGCAGTGAAGAGGTCGGAGCCGGGAGGCAGTACTTC; d_call: .; clone_size: .; j_call: TRBJ2-7; v_call: TRBV2
cdr3_aa: CASSEGGSAFF; cdr3_nt: TGTGCCAGCAGTGAGGGGGGGTCGGCTTTCTTT; d_call: .; clone_size: .; j_call: TRBJ1-1; v_call: TRBV6-1
cdr3_aa: CAWSVGGNTGELFF; cdr3_nt: TGTGCCTGGAGTGTGGGGGGGAACACCGGGGAGCTGTTTTTT; d_call: .; clone_size: .; j_call: TRBJ2-2; v_call: TRBV30
cdr3_aa: CASLGQYYGYTF; cdr3_nt: TGTGCCAGTTTGGGACAGTACTATGGCTACACCTTC; d_call: TRBD1; clone_size: .; j_call: TRBJ1-2; v_call: TRBV2
cdr3_aa: CASSTGQTLQTQYF; cdr3_nt: TGCGCCAGCAGCACCGGACAGACTTTGCAGACCCAGTACTTC; d_call: .; clone_size: few; j_call: TRBJ2-5; v_call: TRBV5-1
cdr3_aa: CASSRDRSETQYF; cdr3_nt: TGCGCCAGCAGCCGGGACAGGAGCGAGACCCAGTACTTC; d_call: TRBD1; clone_size: .; j_call: TRBJ2-5; v_call: TRBV4-3
cdr3_aa: CATSDRGASEAFF; cdr3_nt: TGTGCCACCAGTGATCGGGGGGCAAGTGAAGCTTTCTTT; d_call: .; clone_size: .; j_call: TRBJ1-1; v_call: TRBV24-1
cdr3_aa: CASSFSGGGTDTQYF; cdr3_nt: TGCGCCAGCAGCTTTAGCGGGGGCGGGACAGATACGCAGTATTTT; d_call: TRBD2; clone_size: .; j_call: TRBJ2-3; v_call: TRBV5-1
cdr3_aa: CASNLDRVGQETQYF; cdr3_nt: TGTGCCAGCAATCTGGACAGGGTCGGCCAAGAGACCCAGTACTTC; d_call: TRBD1; clone_size: .; j_call: TRBJ2-5; v_call: TRBV2
cdr3_aa: CASSLYSGADTQYF; cdr3_nt: TGCGCCAGCAGCTTGTATTCAGGGGCAGATACGCAGTATTTT; d_call: .; clone_size: .; j_call: TRBJ2-3; v_call: TRBV5-1
cdr3_aa: CASSFKGLAEGYEQFF; cdr3_nt: TGTGCCAGCAGCTTTAAGGGACTAGCGGAGGGATATGAGCAGTTCTTC; d_call: TRBD2; clone_size: .; j_call: TRBJ2-1; v_call: TRBV7-2
cdr3_aa: CASSEAQQGQEKLFF; cdr3_nt: TGTGCCAGCAGTGAAGCGCAACAGGGGCAGGAAAAACTGTTTTTT; d_call: TRBD1; clone_size: .; j_call: TRBJ1-4; v_call: TRBV2
cdr3_aa: CASNRGLTGVYEQYF; cdr3_nt: TGTGCCAGCAACCGAGGCCTGACAGGGGTCTACGAGCAGTACTTC; d_call: TRBD1; clone_size: .; j_call: TRBJ2-7; v_call: TRBV6-5
cdr3_aa: CASSAPGQGRNTIYF; cdr3_nt: TGTGCCAGCAGCGCCCCGGGACAGGGGAGAAACACCATATATTTT; d_call: TRBD1; clone_size: .; j_call: TRBJ1-3; v_call: TRBV9
cdr3_aa: CASSLAIWGQANTGELFF; cdr3_nt: TGTGCCAGCAGCTTAGCGATTTGGGGACAGGCGAACACCGGGGAGCTGTTTTTT; d_call: TRBD1; clone_size: .; j_call: TRBJ2-2; v_call: TRBV7-6
cdr3_aa: CASSEVQTSGYYNEQFF; cdr3_nt: TGTGCCAGCAGTGAAGTGCAAACTAGCGGTTATTACAATGAGCAGTTCTTC; d_call: TRBD2; clone_size: .; j_call: TRBJ2-1; v_call: TRBV2